The present entry profiles one T cell receptor (beta chain) with its context. The junction does not match germline at one end; this may be a read error. This CDR3 comprises 16 residues. The germline V gene has CDR1 LNHNV and CDR2 YYDKDF (reference sequence). The sample originates from a study of control samples from healthy donors and cancer patients. Here immunoSEQ multiplex PCR was the method, and the copy in TCRdb shows in-frame clones only, minus some. The data contain around 110,000 clones, over 85% of them singletons. This sequence was found in a man aged 30 to 39 in good health. The V and J genes are TRBV15 and TRBJ2-2; 7 nucleotides match TRBD1. Sequenced: blood. CDR3 region: CATSRRDSYRTGELFF. CDR3 sequence (DNA): TGTGCCACAAGCAGACGGGACAGCTATCGAACCGGGGAGCTGTTTTTT.